The present TCR beta chain was sequenced within a study of blood T cell repertoires in COVID-19. Study at large: The origin of the acute and convalescent COVID-19 samples was the United States, Italy and Spain. T cells, B-cell-depleted T cells, or PBMCs provided the cDNA or gDNA that served as material.

Trimming removed 4 bases at V and 3 bases at J, with 22 bases between. This CDR3 contains 17 residues. The germline V gene has CDR1 LGHNA and CDR2 YSLEER. In the source study's methods: Reference gene primer amplification gave nucleated cell count estimates. Only in-frame clones appear in the TCRdb table, and some are missing; sequencing was by immunoSEQ multiplex PCR. That table is the source of V, J and clone size, and D and trimming were worked out from the DNA. The sample has fewer than 25,000 clones, around 88% seen once; the top ten hold about a sixth. This chain links TRBV4-3 with TRBJ2-7, with D tentatively TRBD1 (5 bases). Material for sequencing was peripheral blood. This TCR came from a human donor with acute or convalescent COVID-19. The donor label of this sample is uncertain. The CDR3 DNA follows: TGCGCCAGCAGCCCATACCAGGGCCCAGAGGTCCACTACGAGCAGTACTTC. This codes for CASSPYQGPEVHYEQYF.